This T cell receptor (beta chain) was observed in a study of T cells in tumors after PD-1 blockade. About the research overall: No patient had prior checkpoint blockade, systemic immunosuppression, or radiotherapy within 4 weeks. Daily vismodegib 150 mg continued in a subset of anti-PD-1-treated patients. Tumor samples yielded approximately 20-fold more depth than single-cell TCR sequencing.

The CDR3 length is 14 residues. Sequencing used immunoSEQ multiplex PCR; TCRdb keeps in-frame clones, though not all of them. Of around 12,000 clones listed, around 57% are singletons. This clone was seen only once. The V and J genes are TRBV21-1 and TRBJ2-3. TRBV21-1 is reported as a pseudogene. This sequence was found in a human donor with cutaneous squamous cell carcinoma. Sequences were derived from tumor tissue, sampled before anti-PD-1 treatment. CDR3 amino acids: CASSAFRKADTQYF. CDR3 DNA: TGTGCCAGCAGCGCTTTTAGGAAGGCAGATACGCAGTATTTT.